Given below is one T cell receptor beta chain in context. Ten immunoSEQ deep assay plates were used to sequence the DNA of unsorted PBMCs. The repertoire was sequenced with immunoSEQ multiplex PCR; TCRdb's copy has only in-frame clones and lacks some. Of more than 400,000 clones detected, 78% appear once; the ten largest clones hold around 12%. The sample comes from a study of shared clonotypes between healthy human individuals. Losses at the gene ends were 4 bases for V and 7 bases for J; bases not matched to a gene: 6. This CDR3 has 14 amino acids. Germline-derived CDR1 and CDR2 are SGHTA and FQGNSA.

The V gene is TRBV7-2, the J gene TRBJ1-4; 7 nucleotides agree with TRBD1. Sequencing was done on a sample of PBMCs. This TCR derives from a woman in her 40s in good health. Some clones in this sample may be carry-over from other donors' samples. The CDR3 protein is CASSSQGSGEKLFF. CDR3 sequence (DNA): TGTGCCAGCAGCTCACAGGGGTCCGGTGAAAAACTGTTTTTT.